This note documents a single T cell receptor (beta chain) sequence. As yet, its antigen is unknown. This entry is derived from a study of T cells in tumors after PD-1 blockade. Findings and caveats of the study: Some novel exhausted tumor clones appeared in pre-treatment blood, suggesting peripheral recruitment.

Tumor or blood genomic DNA was sequenced, with inputs of about 600 ng to 6,004 ng. Some clones are missing from TCRdb's copy, which holds only in-frame ones; the method was immunoSEQ multiplex PCR. The data hold tens of thousands of clones, with approximately 70% observed a single time. This receptor was taken from a human donor with basal cell carcinoma. Source: PBMCs, taken after anti-PD-1 treatment.

The CDR3 sequence is CASSWTGGGTEAFF. CDR3 nucleotides: TGTGCCAGCAGCTGGACAGGGGGGGGCACTGAAGCTTTCTTT. The gene calls are TRBV5-6 and TRBJ1-1; TRBD1 matches at 10 bases. With V trimmed by 3 bases and J by 4 bases, 3 bases remained unmatched. Looked up from germline, CDR1 is SGHDT and CDR2 is YYEEEE. The CDR3 loop spans 14 amino acids.